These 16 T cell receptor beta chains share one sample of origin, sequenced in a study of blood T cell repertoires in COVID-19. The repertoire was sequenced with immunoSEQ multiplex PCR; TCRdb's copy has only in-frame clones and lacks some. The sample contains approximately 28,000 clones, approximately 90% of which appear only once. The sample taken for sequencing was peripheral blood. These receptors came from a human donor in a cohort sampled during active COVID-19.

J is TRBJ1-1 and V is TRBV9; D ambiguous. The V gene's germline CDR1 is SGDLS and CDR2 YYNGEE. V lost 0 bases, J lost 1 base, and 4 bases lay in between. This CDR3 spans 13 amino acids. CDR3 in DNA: TGTGCCAGCAGCGTAGCAGGGAACACTGAAGCTTTCTTT. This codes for CASSVAGNTEAFF.

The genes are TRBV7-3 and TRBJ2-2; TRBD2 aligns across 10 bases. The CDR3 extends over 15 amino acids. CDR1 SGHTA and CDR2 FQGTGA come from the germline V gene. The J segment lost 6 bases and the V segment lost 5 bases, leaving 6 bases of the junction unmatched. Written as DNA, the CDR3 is TGTGCCAGCAGCACCCTAGCGGGGGCTTCCGGGGAGCTGTTTTTT. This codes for CASSTLAGASGELFF.

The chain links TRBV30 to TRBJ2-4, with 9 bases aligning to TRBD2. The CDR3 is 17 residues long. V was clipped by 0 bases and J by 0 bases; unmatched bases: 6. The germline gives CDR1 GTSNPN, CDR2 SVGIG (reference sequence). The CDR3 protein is CAWSVLAGALAKNIQYF. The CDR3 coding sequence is TGTGCCTGGAGTGTGTTAGCGGGGGCACTAGCCAAAAACATTCAGTACTTC.

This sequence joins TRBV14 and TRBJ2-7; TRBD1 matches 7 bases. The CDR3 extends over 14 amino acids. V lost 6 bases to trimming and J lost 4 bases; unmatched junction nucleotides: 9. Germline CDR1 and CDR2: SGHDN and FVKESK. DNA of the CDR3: TGTGCCAGCAGACCGACAGGGATGGTATACGAGCAGTACTTC. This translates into CASRPTGMVYEQYF.

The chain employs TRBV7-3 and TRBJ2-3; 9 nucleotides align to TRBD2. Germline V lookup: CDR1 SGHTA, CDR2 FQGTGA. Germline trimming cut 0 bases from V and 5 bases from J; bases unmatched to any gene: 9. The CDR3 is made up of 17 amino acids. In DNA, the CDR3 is TGTGCCAGCAGCTTAACGTGGAGCGGGGGGCGGTTAGATACGCAGTATTTT. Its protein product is CASSLTWSGGRLDTQYF.

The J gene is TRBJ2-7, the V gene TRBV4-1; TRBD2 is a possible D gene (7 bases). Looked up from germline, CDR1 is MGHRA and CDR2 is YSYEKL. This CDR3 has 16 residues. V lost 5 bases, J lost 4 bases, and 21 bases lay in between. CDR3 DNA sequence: TGCGCCAGCAGCGCCAGAGAAGGGGGGGCGAGGTACGAGCAGTACTTC. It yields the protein CASSAREGGARYEQYF.

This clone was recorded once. CDR3 sequence reads: CASSVEQGRTGELFF. The CDR3 DNA sequence: TGTGCCAGCAGTGTGGAACAGGGGAGGACCGGGGAGCTGTTTTTT. The chain couples TRBV2 to TRBJ2-2, with a tentative D call TRBD1 (7 bases). The CDR3 has 15 residues. The germline gives CDR1 SNHLY, CDR2 FYNNEI. Between the trimmed V and J ends, which lost 4 bases and 5 bases, there was a span of 14 bases.

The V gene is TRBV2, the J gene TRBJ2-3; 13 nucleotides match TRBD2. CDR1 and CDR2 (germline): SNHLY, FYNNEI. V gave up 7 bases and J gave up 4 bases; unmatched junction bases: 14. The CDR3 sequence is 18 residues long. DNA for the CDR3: TGTGCCAGCATCGGACCACACCCACTAGCGGGGGGGCCAGATACGCAGTATTTT. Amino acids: CASIGPHPLAGGPDTQYF.

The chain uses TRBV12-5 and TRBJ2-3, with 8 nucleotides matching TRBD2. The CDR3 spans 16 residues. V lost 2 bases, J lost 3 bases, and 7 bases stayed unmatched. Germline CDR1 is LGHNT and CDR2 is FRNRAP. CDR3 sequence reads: CASGLYGGAETDTQYF. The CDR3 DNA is TGTGCTAGTGGTTTGTACGGGGGGGCGGAAACAGATACGCAGTATTTT.

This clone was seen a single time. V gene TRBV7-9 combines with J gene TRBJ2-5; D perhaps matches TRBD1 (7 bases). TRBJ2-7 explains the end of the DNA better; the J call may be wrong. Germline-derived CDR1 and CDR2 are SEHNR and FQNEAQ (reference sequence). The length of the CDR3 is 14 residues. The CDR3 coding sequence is TGTGCCAGCAGCTTAGTCCAGGGGGGCTACGAGCAGTACTTC. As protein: CASSLVQGGYEQYF.

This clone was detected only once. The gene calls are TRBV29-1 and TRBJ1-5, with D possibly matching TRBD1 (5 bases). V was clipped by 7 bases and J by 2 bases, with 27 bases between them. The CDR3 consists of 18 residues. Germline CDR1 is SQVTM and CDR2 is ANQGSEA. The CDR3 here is CSASVGGEGSFGNQPQHF. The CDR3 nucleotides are TGCAGCGCCAGTGTGGGGGGGGAGGGATCTTTTGGCAATCAGCCCCAGCATTTT.

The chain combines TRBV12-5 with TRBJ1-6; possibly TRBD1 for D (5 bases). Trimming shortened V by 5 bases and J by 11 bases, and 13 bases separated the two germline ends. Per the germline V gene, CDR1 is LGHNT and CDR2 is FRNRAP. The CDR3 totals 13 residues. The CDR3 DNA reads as TGTGCTAGTGGTACTCTGGGGGGGACACCCCTCCACTTT. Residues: CASGTLGGTPLHF.

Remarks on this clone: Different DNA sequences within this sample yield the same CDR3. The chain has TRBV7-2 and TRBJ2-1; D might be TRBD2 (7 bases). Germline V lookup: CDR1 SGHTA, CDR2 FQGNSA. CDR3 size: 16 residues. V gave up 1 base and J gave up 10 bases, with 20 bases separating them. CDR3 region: CASSLVGGGGQDEQFF. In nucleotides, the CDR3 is TGTGCCAGCAGCTTAGTCGGGGGCGGGGGTCAGGACGAGCAGTTCTTC.

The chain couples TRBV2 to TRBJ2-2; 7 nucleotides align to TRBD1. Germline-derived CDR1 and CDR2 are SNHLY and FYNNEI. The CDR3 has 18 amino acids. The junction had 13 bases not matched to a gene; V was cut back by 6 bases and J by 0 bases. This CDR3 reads CASSGTSNRGTNTGELFF. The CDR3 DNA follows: TGTGCCAGCAGCGGAACCTCAAACAGGGGCACGAACACCGGGGAGCTGTTTTTT.

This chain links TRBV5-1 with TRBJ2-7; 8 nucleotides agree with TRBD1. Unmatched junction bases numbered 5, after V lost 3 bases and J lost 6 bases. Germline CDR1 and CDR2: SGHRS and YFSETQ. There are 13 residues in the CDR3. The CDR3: CASSSGQGLEQYF. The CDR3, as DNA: TGCGCCAGCAGCTCCGGACAGGGCCTCGAGCAGTACTTC.

The CDR3 bases are TGTGCCATCAGTGAGACCAGGGGCCCCTACGAGCAGTACTTC. This encodes CAISETRGPYEQYF. The V call is TRBV10-3, the J call TRBJ2-7, with D maybe TRBD1 (6 bases). The CDR3 is made up of 14 amino acids. V was clipped by 2 bases and J by 2 bases, with 10 bases between them. Germline CDR1 ENHRY, CDR2 SYGVKD.